One and the same sample provided the 3 T cell receptor beta chains below, sequenced in a study of cytomegalovirus exposure and HLA in healthy donors. The PCR used 60 Vbeta and 13 Jbeta primers. Generated by immunoSEQ multiplex PCR, the TCRdb table keeps only in-frame clones and is missing some. The data hold about 210,000 clones, with about four fifths observed a single time. Specimen: PBMCs. Every receptor here comes from a man aged 35-49 years in good health and CMV-seropositive.

The V and J genes are TRBV5-1 and TRBJ1-3; TRBD1 matches at 8 bases. The CDR3 totals 16 residues. The ends lost 3 bases at V and 0 bases at J; junction bases unmatched: 5. Germline-derived CDR1 and CDR2 are SGHRS and YFSETQ. The CDR3 protein is CASSSGTGPSGNTIYF. DNA of the CDR3: TGCGCCAGCAGCTCCGGGACAGGTCCCTCTGGAAACACCATATATTTT.

J is TRBJ2-1 and V is TRBV28, with 7 bases fitting TRBD1. In germline, CDR1 is MDHEN, CDR2 SYDVKM. The CDR3 length is 14 residues. V shed 2 bases and J 6 bases; nucleotides not matched to a gene: 4. CDR3 DNA sequence: TGTGCCAGCAGTTTACGCGACAGGGCCAATGAGCAGTTCTTC. It specifies CASSLRDRANEQFF.

This clone was counted between two and nine times. V usage is TRBV9 and J usage is TRBJ1-3, with 8 bases aligning to TRBD1. Germline loops: CDR1 SGDLS, CDR2 YYNGEE. The ends lost 5 bases at V and 1 base at J; junction bases unmatched: 5. The length of the CDR3 is 15 residues. CDR3 in amino acids: CASSLQGESGNTIYF. CDR3 DNA: TGTGCCAGCAGTCTACAGGGGGAGTCTGGAAACACCATATATTTT.